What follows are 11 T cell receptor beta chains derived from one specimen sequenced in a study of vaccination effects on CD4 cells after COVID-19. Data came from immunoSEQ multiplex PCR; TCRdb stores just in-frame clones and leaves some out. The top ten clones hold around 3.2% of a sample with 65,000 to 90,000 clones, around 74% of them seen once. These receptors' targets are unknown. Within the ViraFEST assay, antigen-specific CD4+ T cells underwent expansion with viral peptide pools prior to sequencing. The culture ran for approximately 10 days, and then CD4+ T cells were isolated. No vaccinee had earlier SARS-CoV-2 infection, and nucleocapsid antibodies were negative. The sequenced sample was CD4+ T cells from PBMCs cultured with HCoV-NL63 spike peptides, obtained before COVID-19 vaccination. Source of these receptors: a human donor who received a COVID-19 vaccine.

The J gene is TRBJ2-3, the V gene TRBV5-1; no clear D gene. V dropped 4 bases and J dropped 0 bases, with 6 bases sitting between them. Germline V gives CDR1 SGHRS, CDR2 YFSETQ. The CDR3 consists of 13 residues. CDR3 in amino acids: CASSPPSTDTQYF. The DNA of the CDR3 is TGCGCCAGCAGCCCCCCTAGCACAGATACGCAGTATTTT.

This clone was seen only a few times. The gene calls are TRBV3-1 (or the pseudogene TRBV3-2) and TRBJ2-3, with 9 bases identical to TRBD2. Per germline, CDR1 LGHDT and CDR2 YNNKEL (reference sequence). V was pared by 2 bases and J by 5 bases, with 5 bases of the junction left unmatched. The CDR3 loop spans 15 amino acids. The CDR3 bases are TGTGCCAGCAGCCAATTCAGCGGGGGGCGAGATACGCAGTATTTT. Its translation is CASSQFSGGRDTQYF.

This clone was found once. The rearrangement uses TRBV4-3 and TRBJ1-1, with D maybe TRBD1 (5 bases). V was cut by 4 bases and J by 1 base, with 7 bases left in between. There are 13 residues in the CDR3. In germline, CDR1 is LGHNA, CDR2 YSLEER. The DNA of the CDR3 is TGCGCCAGCAGCCGCAGGGAGAACACTGAAGCTTTCTTT. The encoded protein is CASSRRENTEAFF.

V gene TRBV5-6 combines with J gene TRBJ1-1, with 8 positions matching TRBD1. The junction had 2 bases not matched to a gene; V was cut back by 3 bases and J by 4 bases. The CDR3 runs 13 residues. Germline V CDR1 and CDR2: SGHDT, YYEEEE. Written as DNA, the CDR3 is TGTGCCAGCAGCTCAGACAGGGGCACTGAAGCTTTCTTT. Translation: CASSSDRGTEAFF.

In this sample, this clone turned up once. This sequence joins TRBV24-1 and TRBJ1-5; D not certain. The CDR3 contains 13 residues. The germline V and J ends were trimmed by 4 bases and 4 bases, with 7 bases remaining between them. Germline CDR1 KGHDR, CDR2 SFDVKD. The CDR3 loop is CATSEDLNQPQHF. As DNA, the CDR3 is TGTGCCACCAGTGAGGACTTGAATCAGCCCCAGCATTTT.

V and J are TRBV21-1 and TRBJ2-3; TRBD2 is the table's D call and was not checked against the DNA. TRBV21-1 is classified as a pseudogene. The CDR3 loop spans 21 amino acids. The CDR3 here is CASSNLPQTSGEPGDIDTQYF. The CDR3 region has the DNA TGTGCCAGCAGCAACCTCCCCCAGACTAGCGGGGAGCCCGGGGATATAGATACGCAGTATTTT.

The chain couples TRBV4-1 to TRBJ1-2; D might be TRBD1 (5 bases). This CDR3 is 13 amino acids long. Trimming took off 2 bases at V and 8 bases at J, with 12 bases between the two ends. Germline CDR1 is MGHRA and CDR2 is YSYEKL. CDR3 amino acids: CASSQQGAGGYTF. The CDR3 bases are TGCGCCAGCAGCCAACAGGGAGCCGGGGGCTACACCTTC.

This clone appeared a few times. As DNA, the CDR3 is TGTGCCAGTAGTATGGGTCTAGCGGGGGGTCTAGGGGAGCAGTTCTTC. This gives the protein CASSMGLAGGLGEQFF. The chain links TRBV19 to TRBJ2-1; TRBD2 matches at 11 bases. The CDR3 is 16 amino acids. The V gene end was trimmed by 3 bases and the J gene end by 10 bases; junction bases not matched to a gene: 11. Looked up from germline, CDR1 is LNHDA and CDR2 is SQIVND (reference sequence).

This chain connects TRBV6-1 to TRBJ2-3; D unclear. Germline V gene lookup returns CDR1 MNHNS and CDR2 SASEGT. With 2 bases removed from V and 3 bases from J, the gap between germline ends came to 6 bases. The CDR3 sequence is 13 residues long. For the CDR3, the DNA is TGTGCCAGCAGTGAACATAGGACAGATACGCAGTATTTT. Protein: CASSEHRTDTQYF.

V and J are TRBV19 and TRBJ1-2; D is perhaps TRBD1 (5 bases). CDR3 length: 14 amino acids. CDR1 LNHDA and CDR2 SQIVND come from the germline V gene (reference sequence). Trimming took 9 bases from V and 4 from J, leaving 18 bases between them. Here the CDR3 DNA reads TGTGCCAGCCTGAGAGGGGTTGGTGGCTATGGCTACACCTTC. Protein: CASLRGVGGYGYTF.

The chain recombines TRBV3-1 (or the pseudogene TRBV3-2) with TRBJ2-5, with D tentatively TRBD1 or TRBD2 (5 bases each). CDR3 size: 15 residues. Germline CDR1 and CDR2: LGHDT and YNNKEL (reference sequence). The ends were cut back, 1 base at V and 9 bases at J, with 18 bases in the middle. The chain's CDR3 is CASSQGGPGEGPQYF. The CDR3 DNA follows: TGTGCCAGCAGCCAAGGGGGACCGGGCGAGGGGCCCCAGTACTTC.